The rows below give T cell receptor beta chains drawn from one sample of a study of blood T cell repertoires in COVID-19. The table came from immunoSEQ multiplex PCR; TCRdb's copy has only in-frame clones and leaves some out. This table has about 230,000 clones, 84% appearing once. Sequences were obtained from peripheral blood. The receptor set was obtained from a woman aged 40 to 50 who had recovered from COVID-19. Both conserved end residues are part of each CDR3. Not every row has a clone size; where given, it reads once, few, many or a size class.

size,V,J,CDR3
.,TRBV5-6,TRBJ1-6,CASSLRTGISSPLHF
.,TRBV29-1,TRBJ2-7,CSAARDRVSEQYF
.,TRBV11-2,TRBJ2-7,CASSLEVRLSSYEQYF
.,TRBV4-3,TRBJ2-3,CASSQNTFDSTDTQYF
.,TRBV25-1,TRBJ2-7,CASSEQGQYEQYF
few,TRBV6-4,TRBJ2-7,CASRLINGGSSYEQYF
once,TRBV6-5,TRBJ1-1,CASETGNTEAFF
.,TRBV7-3,TRBJ2-3,CASSLVGRGETQYF
.,TRBV18,TRBJ2-7,CASSPPSGGSYEQYF
.,TRBV11-3,TRBJ2-5,CASSEGQSLTGTQYF
.,TRBV6-5,TRBJ2-1,CARPTYEQFF
.,TRBV19,TRBJ2-3,CASSMGGPGQGVVNTQYF
once,TRBV19,TRBJ1-5,CASSISSTGSSNQPQHF
.,TRBV19,TRBJ2-7,CASSPSLGGYEQYF
few,TRBV19,TRBJ1-6,CASSGQGDSPLHF
.,TRBV5-1,TRBJ1-2,CASSPGPGANYGYTF
.,TRBV3-1/TRBV3-2,TRBJ2-7,CASSQDFTVPGQYF
few,TRBV12-3/TRBV12-4,TRBJ2-7,CASKAWTDEQYF
.,TRBV4-2,TRBJ2-3,CASSPNSGGDFTDTQYF
.,TRBV7-2,TRBJ2-1,CASSFYRGDEQFF
.,TRBV6-1,TRBJ2-6,CASSGRRGESSGANVLTF
.,TRBV6-2/TRBV6-3,TRBJ2-7,CASSHRDRGDEQYF
.,TRBV9,TRBJ1-2,CASSVSTYSGYTF
.,TRBV12-3/TRBV12-4,TRBJ2-7,CASSPYSYEQYF
.,TRBV6-6,TRBJ1-5,CASSGPGQGMDQPQHF
.,TRBV28,TRBJ1-2,CASISNYGYTF
.,TRBV5-4,TRBJ1-6,CASAQGMDESPLHF
.,TRBV9,TRBJ1-5,CASSYSYFNQPQHF
.,TRBV7-2,TRBJ2-2,CASSPTSGGAAGELFF
.,TRBV7-8,TRBJ2-3,CASLTGSSKGATQYF
once,TRBV5-1,TRBJ1-2,CASSFTGVSGYTF
.,TRBV19,TRBJ1-1,CASLQGRGKAFF
.,TRBV6-1,TRBJ1-4,CASSEFTGGGEKLFF
.,TRBV19,TRBJ1-2,CASRTGTGVAGYTF
few,TRBV10-3,TRBJ1-5,CAIRGGVDQPQHF
.,TRBV7-9,TRBJ2-7,CASRREVSYEQYF
.,TRBV28,TRBJ2-7,CASSSIDYEQYF